Below are 10 T cell receptor beta chains sequenced from a single sample in a study. TRBV12-4/TRBJ1-2 clonotypes were amplified with adaptor-ligated barcode primers. Each CDR3 protein is one row after TCRdb ran MiXCR on the multiplex PCR reads. Seen here are under 1,200 distinct CDR3 sequences, about 7% observed once, and the top ten hold 15% to 19%. Material for sequencing was memory CD4+ T cells sorted from blood. As for subset: memory CD4+ T cells, CD4+CD45RO+CD25-. These receptors all stem from a female donor with breast cancer.

The chain has TRBV12-3 or TRBV12-4 and TRBJ1-2, with D tentatively TRBD1 (5 bases). Trimming took 8 bases from V and 2 from J, leaving 15 bases between them. This CDR3 is 14 amino acids long. DNA of the CDR3: TGTGCCAGCCGGTACCAGGGCACGAACTATGGCTACACCTTC. Its translation is CASRYQGTNYGYTF.

This clonotype ranks as medium-sized. The CDR3 DNA follows: TGTGCCAGCAGTTTAGCCGGCGACAGGCCCTATGGCTACACCTTC. This codes for CASSLAGDRPYGYTF. This chain links TRBV12-3 or TRBV12-4 with TRBJ1-2; D might be TRBD1 (6 bases). CDR3 length equals 15 residues. V was trimmed by 0 bases and J by 4 bases, leaving 12 bases between them.

In its sample, this clonotype was seen a few times. The V and J genes are TRBV12-3 or TRBV12-4 and TRBJ1-2, with D possibly TRBD1 on 5 matching bases. CDR3 length equals 13 residues. Trimming left V 5 bases short and J 3 bases short, with 10 bases between. The CDR3 DNA sequence: TGTGCCAGCAGTACGGCACAGGACTATGGCTACACCTTC. Its translation: CASSTAQDYGYTF.

Within the sample, this clonotype is large. The chain combines TRBV12-3 or TRBV12-4 with TRBJ1-2; a weak D match, TRBD1 (5 bases). Deletions cut 5 bases from V and 3 bases from J, with 19 bases between. CDR3 length: 16 residues. Here the CDR3 reads CASSSPGTMRDYGYTF. CDR3 DNA sequence: TGTGCCAGCAGTAGTCCAGGGACGATGAGGGACTATGGCTACACCTTC.

The chain couples TRBV12-3 or TRBV12-4 to TRBJ1-2, with D possibly TRBD1 on 5 matching bases. V gave up 8 bases and J gave up 1 base, with 14 bases separating them. The CDR3 has 14 amino acids. In nucleotides, the CDR3 is TGTGCCAGCGGATTGAACAGGAATAACTATGGCTACACCTTC. Translating gives CASGLNRNNYGYTF.

By frequency in the sample, this clonotype is large. The gene calls are TRBV12-3 or TRBV12-4 and TRBJ1-2; 7 nucleotides line up with TRBD1. The V segment lost 5 bases and the J segment 5 bases; nucleotides outside the gene matches: 8. This CDR3 is built from 14 residues. The CDR3 coding sequence is TGTGCCAGCAGTGCGGGACAGACAGCATATGGCTACACCTTC. Amino acids: CASSAGQTAYGYTF.

This clonotype is medium-sized (0.01 to 0.1%) by share. CDR3: CASSSGAIYTF. CDR3 in DNA: TGTGCCAGCAGTTCCGGAGCGATCTACACCTTC. The chain employs TRBV12-3 or TRBV12-4 and TRBJ1-2; D ambiguous. This CDR3 comprises 11 residues. V was clipped by 4 bases and J by 10 bases, with 10 bases between them.

This clonotype rates as medium-sized. The chain couples TRBV12-3 or TRBV12-4 to TRBJ1-2, with 8 bases identical to TRBD1. This CDR3 has 14 amino acids. With V trimmed by 3 bases and J by 7 bases, 7 bases remained unmatched. Written as DNA, the CDR3 is TGTGCCAGCAGTTTTCTAAGGACAGGGACTGGCTACACCTTC. Translating gives CASSFLRTGTGYTF.

This clonotype is deemed medium-sized. The genes are TRBV12-3 or TRBV12-4 and TRBJ1-2; D gene ambiguous. Trimming took 3 bases from V and 2 from J, leaving 7 bases between them. The CDR3 is made up of 13 amino acids. The CDR3 DNA reads as TGTGCCAGCAGTTTGGAGGGAAACTATGGCTACACCTTC. Translated: CASSLEGNYGYTF.

This clonotype was observed a few times. The J gene is TRBJ1-2, the V gene TRBV12-3 or TRBV12-4; D is uncertain. This CDR3 is 12 amino acids long. Trimming left V 6 bases short and J 8 bases short, with 13 bases between. CDR3 amino acids: CASSTGPDGYTF. CDR3 DNA sequence: TGTGCCAGCAGCACGGGTCCAGACGGCTACACCTTC.